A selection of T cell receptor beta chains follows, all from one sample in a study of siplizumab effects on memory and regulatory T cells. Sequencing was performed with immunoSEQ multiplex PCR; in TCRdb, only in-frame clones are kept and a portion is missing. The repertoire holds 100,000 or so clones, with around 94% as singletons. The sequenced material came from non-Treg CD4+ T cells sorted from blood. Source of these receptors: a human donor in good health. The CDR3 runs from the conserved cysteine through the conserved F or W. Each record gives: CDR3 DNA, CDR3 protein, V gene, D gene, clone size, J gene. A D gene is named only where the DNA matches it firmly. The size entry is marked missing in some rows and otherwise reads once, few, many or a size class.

CDR3nt: TGTGCCAGCAGTTCCACCGGGACTACCCCCTACGAGCAGTACTTC; CDR3aa: CASSSTGTTPYEQYF; v_gene: TRBV28; d_gene: TRBD2; abundance: few; j_gene: TRBJ2-7
CDR3nt: TGTGCCTGGAGTGTAAACAGGCGCACTGAAGCTTTCTTT; CDR3aa: CAWSVNRRTEAFF; v_gene: TRBV30; d_gene: NA; abundance: NA; j_gene: TRBJ1-1
CDR3nt: TGTGCCTGGAGGTTTACAGGGGCGAACACCGGGGAGCTGTTTTTT; CDR3aa: CAWRFTGANTGELFF; v_gene: TRBV30; d_gene: TRBD1; abundance: NA; j_gene: TRBJ2-2
CDR3nt: TGTGCCAGCAGCGTAGTGGCGGGAGGTCTCACCGGGGAGCTGTTTTTT; CDR3aa: CASSVVAGGLTGELFF; v_gene: TRBV9; d_gene: TRBD2; abundance: NA; j_gene: TRBJ2-2
CDR3nt: TGTGCCAGCAGCGCTCCCGGGACAGGGGAAGAAAAACTGTTTTTT; CDR3aa: CASSAPGTGEEKLFF; v_gene: TRBV28; d_gene: TRBD1; abundance: NA; j_gene: TRBJ1-4
CDR3nt: TGTGCCAGCAGTGGCAACACAAACACTGAAGCTTTCTTT; CDR3aa: CASSGNTNTEAFF; v_gene: TRBV6-1; d_gene: NA; abundance: NA; j_gene: TRBJ1-1
CDR3nt: TGTGCCAGCAGCCCAGGGGGCTCTGGGGCCAACGTCCTGACTTTC; CDR3aa: CASSPGGSGANVLTF; v_gene: TRBV7-6; d_gene: TRBD1; abundance: NA; j_gene: TRBJ2-6
CDR3nt: TGTGCCAGCAGTTCTCCGACACGTTCGGGCTACGAGCAGTACTTC; CDR3aa: CASSSPTRSGYEQYF; v_gene: TRBV28; d_gene: NA; abundance: NA; j_gene: TRBJ2-7
CDR3nt: TGTGCCAGCAGCCACCCAACACGAGCTGGCTCCTACGAGCAGTACTTC; CDR3aa: CASSHPTRAGSYEQYF; v_gene: TRBV7-2; d_gene: NA; abundance: NA; j_gene: TRBJ2-7
CDR3nt: TGTGCCAGCAGCTCCCAATCTCGTCAGTTCTTC; CDR3aa: CASSSQSRQFF; v_gene: TRBV7-3; d_gene: NA; abundance: NA; j_gene: TRBJ2-1
CDR3nt: TGTGCCACGAACGATCCGAACACTGAAGCTTTCTTT; CDR3aa: CATNDPNTEAFF; v_gene: TRBV19; d_gene: NA; abundance: NA; j_gene: TRBJ1-1